Many counts were recorded for the clone carrying this T cell receptor (beta chain). What it recognizes is unknown. This entry belongs to a study of CD8 T cells in ankylosing spondylitis. TCR beta libraries were made by quantitative 5'-RACE with molecular barcodes. TCRdb recomputed calls from the 5' RACE reads with MiXCR, one row per CDR3 protein. The sample contains some 150,000 distinct CDR3 sequences, about 42% of which appear only once. General observations from the study: Reportedly, matched ankylosing spondylitis synovial fluid was significantly enriched for disease-linked clones. What appeared characteristic of ankylosing spondylitis blood was a TCR beta motif of seven to nine highly homologous variants.

Sequencing was performed on synovial fluid, either unsorted or a sorted T cell fraction (not recorded which). This clonotype was obtained from a male donor with ankylosing spondylitis.

The CDR3: CSVANQPYEQYF. In nucleotides, the CDR3 is TGCAGCGTTGCTAACCAGCCATACGAGCAGTACTTC. The chain uses TRBV29-1 and TRBJ2-7; D unresolved. Germline-derived CDR1 and CDR2 are SQVTM and ANQGSEA. This CDR3 is 12 amino acids long. V was clipped by 4 bases and J by 4 bases, with 11 bases between them.